A selection of T cell receptor beta chains follows, all from one sample in a study of beta chain features in type 1 diabetes. Generated by immunoSEQ multiplex PCR, the TCRdb table keeps only in-frame clones and is missing some. Among roughly 130,000 clones listed, 15% to 20% were seen once. The sample consisted of central memory CD4+ T cells from blood. These receptors were collected from a man aged 25 to 45 with type 1 diabetes. The CDR3 runs from the conserved cysteine through the conserved F or W. The order of the fields is CDR3 DNA, CDR3 protein, D gene, clone size, V gene, J gene. The D gene is left open where the match is weak. Expanded clones get a size class; other rows say once, few or many, or leave the size out.

CDR3nt: TGCGCCAGCAGCCCTCGCGGGTCGGGCACAGATACGCAGTATTTT
CDR3aa: CASSPRGSGTDTQYF
d_gene: .
abundance: few
v_gene: TRBV5-1
j_gene: TRBJ2-3

CDR3nt: TGTGCCAGCAGCGTAGGGAACACCGGGGAGCTGTTTTTT
CDR3aa: CASSVGNTGELFF
d_gene: .
abundance: few
v_gene: TRBV9
j_gene: TRBJ2-2

CDR3nt: TGTGCCTGGAGTTTAGCAGGCAATCAGCCCCAGCATTTT
CDR3aa: CAWSLAGNQPQHF
d_gene: .
abundance: few
v_gene: TRBV30
j_gene: TRBJ1-5

CDR3nt: TGTGCCAGTAGTATAGTACTATCTCTCACCTACGAGCAGTACTTC
CDR3aa: CASSIVLSLTYEQYF
d_gene: .
abundance: few
v_gene: TRBV19
j_gene: TRBJ2-7

CDR3nt: TGTGCTAGTGCATCGGGAGCCAACATCGTCAATGAGCAGTTCTTC
CDR3aa: CASASGANIVNEQFF
d_gene: .
abundance: .
v_gene: TRBV12-5
j_gene: TRBJ2-1

CDR3nt: TGTGCCTGGAGGGGTCCAGGGGCCAACGTCCTGACTTTC
CDR3aa: CAWRGPGANVLTF
d_gene: .
abundance: .
v_gene: TRBV30
j_gene: TRBJ2-6

CDR3nt: TGTGCCACCAGTAAAGGGGCAGAGACCCAGTACTTC
CDR3aa: CATSKGAETQYF
d_gene: .
abundance: many
v_gene: TRBV15
j_gene: TRBJ2-5

CDR3nt: TGTGCCAGCTCAACAGGGGGGACCACAGATACGCAGTATTTT
CDR3aa: CASSTGGTTDTQYF
d_gene: TRBD1
abundance: few
v_gene: TRBV18
j_gene: TRBJ2-3

CDR3nt: TGTGCCAGCACTCGCGGCGGGCTTAATTCACCCCTCCACTTT
CDR3aa: CASTRGGLNSPLHF
d_gene: .
abundance: .
v_gene: TRBV5-6
j_gene: TRBJ1-6

CDR3nt: TGCACCAGCAGCCAAGATCGGACACCTCAGTCCACAGATACGCAGTATTTT
CDR3aa: CTSSQDRTPQSTDTQYF
d_gene: .
abundance: .
v_gene: TRBV1
j_gene: TRBJ2-3

CDR3nt: TGCAGTGCTAGCACAGATACGCAGTATTTT
CDR3aa: CSASTDTQYF
d_gene: .
abundance: .
v_gene: TRBV20-1
j_gene: TRBJ2-3

CDR3nt: TGTGCCAGCAGCTTAGACTCAGGGGACGGCTACACCTTC
CDR3aa: CASSLDSGDGYTF
d_gene: .
abundance: .
v_gene: TRBV7-9
j_gene: TRBJ1-2

CDR3nt: TGTGCCAGCAGTGAGACCCCGAACTATGGCTACACCTTC
CDR3aa: CASSETPNYGYTF
d_gene: .
abundance: .
v_gene: TRBV2
j_gene: TRBJ1-2